The clone carrying this T cell receptor beta chain has only a few counts. The antigen is unknown. The data were obtained in a study of T-cell memory formation after mild COVID-19. Study-wide points: Detection of some responders pre-infection suggested pre-existing cross-reactive memory T cells participated. Those CD4+ clones that contracted were mainly in CM and EM (CD8+ ones in EMRA).

The CDR3 loop spans 15 amino acids. Losses at the gene ends were 2 bases for V and 3 bases for J; bases not matched to a gene: 5. CDR1 is SEHNR, CDR2 FQNEAQ, per germline (reference sequence). TCRdb recomputed calls from the 5' RACE reads with MiXCR, one row per CDR3 protein. Among more than 350,000 distinct CDR3 sequences, around 21% were seen once, and the ten largest hold around 12%. This TCR was recovered from an adult woman who had mild COVID-19 (a few samples of this study predate the infection). Cell type and time point are not known. What was sequenced was PBMCs or a T cell subset sorted from them (not recorded which). The V gene is TRBV7-9, the J gene TRBJ2-3; 7 positions match TRBD2. The CDR3: CASSLLGGETDTQYF. DNA for the CDR3: TGTGCCAGCAGCTTATTGGGAGGGGAGACAGATACGCAGTATTTT.